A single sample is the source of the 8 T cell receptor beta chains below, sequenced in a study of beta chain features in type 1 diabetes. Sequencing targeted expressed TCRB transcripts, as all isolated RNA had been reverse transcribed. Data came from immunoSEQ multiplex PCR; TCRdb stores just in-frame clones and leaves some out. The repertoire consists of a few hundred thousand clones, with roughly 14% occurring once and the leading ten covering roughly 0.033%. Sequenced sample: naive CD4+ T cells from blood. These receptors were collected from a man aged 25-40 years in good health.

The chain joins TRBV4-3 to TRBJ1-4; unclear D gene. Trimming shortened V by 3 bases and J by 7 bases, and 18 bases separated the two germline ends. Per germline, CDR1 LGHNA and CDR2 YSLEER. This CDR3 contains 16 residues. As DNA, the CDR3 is TGCGCCAGCAGCCAGATACCGGGAACGGGAGGTGAAAAACTGTTTTTT. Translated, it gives CASSQIPGTGGEKLFF.

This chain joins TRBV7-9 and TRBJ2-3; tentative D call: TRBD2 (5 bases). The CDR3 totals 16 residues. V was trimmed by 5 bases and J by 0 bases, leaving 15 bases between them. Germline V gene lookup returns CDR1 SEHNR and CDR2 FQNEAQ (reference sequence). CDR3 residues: CASSRRAVNSTDTQYF. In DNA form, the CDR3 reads TGTGCCAGCAGCCGGCGGGCGGTAAATAGCACAGATACGCAGTATTTT.

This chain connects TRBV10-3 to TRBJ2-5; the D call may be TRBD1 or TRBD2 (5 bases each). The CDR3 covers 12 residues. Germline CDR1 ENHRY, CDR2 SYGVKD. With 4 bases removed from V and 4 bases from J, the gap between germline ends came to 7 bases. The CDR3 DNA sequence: TGTGCCATCAGTGCGAGGGGAGAGACCCAGTACTTC. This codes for CAISARGETQYF.

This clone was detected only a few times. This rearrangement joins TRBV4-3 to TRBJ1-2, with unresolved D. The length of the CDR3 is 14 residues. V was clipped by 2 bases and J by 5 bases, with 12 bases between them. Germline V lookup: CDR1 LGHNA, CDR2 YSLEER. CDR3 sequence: CASSQKIREYGYTF. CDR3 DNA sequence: TGCGCCAGCAGCCAAAAGATTAGGGAGTATGGCTACACCTTC.

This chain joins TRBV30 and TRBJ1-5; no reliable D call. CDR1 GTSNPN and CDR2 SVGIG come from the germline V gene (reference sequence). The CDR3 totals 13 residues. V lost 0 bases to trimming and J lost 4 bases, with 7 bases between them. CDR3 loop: CAWSVLQNQPQHF. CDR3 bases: TGTGCCTGGAGTGTATTGCAAAATCAGCCCCAGCATTTT.

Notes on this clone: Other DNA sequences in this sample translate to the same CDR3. This chain's CDR3 is CASSPLGNTEAFF. CDR3 DNA: TGTGCCAGCTCACCACTCGGGAACACTGAAGCTTTCTTT. The J gene is TRBJ1-1, the V gene TRBV18; D is ambiguous. V was shortened by 1 base and J by 1 base, with 4 bases between the two germline ends. CDR1 and CDR2 (germline): KGHSH, LQKENI. This CDR3 is built from 13 residues.

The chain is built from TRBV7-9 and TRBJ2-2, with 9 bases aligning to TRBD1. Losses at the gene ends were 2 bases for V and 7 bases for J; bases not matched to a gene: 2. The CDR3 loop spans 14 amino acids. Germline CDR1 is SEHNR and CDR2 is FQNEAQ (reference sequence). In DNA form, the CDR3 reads TGTGCCAGCAGCTTACCGGGACAGGGCGGGGAGCTGTTTTTT. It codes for CASSLPGQGGELFF.

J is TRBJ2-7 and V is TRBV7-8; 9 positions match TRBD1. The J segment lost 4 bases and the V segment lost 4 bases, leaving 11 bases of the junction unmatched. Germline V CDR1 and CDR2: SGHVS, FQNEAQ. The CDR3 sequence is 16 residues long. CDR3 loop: CASSSGWDRVSYEQYF. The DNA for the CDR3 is TGTGCCAGCAGCTCGGGGTGGGACAGGGTTTCGTACGAGCAGTACTTC.